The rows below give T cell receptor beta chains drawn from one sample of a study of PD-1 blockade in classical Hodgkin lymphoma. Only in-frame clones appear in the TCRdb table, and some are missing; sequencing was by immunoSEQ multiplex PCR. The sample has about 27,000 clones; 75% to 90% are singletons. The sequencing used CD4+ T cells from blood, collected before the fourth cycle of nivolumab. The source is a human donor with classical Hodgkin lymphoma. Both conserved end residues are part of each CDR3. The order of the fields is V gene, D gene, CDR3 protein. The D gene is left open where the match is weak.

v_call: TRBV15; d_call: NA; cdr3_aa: CATSGSSRNEQFF
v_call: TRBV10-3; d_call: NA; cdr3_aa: CAISESSEMLYGYTF
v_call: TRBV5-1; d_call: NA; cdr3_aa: CASSSTAQGINTEAFF
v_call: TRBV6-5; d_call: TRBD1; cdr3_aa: CASRQGAKPNYGYTF
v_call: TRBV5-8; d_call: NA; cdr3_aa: CASSLNGGETQYF
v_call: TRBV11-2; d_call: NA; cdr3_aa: CASSLAGSPYITDTQYF
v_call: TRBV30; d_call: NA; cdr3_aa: CAWSPRQNNQPQHF
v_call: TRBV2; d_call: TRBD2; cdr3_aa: CASSDGLAGGDTQYF
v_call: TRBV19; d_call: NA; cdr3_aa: CASSTEGRGGMKQPQHF
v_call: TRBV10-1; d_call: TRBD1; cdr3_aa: CASSRTGVETQYF
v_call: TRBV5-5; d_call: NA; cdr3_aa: CASSSGGTEVAELFF
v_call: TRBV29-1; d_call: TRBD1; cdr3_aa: CSAQTGGSYGYTF
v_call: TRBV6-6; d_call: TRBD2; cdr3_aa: CASSYSSLAENIQYF
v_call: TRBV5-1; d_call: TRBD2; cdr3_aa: CASSLGLAGGDTQYF
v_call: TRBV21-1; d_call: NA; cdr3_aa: CASSGLGAGDTYGYTF
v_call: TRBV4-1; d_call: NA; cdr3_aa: CASSQDGERGNYYGYTF
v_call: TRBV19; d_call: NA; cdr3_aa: CASRSQGTLNTEAFF
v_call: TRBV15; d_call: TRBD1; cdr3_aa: CAASDRGENQPQHF
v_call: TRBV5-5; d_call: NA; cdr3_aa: CASSLTKQGNQPQHF
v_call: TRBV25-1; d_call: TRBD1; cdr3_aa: CASSNRGQLAGELFF
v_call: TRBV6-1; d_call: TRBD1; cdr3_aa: CASSEGTGSHEQYF
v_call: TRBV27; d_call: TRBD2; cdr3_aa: CASKREFSYEQYF
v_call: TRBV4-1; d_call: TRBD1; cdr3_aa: CASSQPRDRRWTEAFF
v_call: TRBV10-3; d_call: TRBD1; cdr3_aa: CAISESVRGQGAYEQYF
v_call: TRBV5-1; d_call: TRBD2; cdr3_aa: CASKASGGYNEQFF
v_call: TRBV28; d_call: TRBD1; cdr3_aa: CASSSGQNLNTEAFF
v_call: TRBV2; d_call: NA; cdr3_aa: CASSEFWPGKETQYF
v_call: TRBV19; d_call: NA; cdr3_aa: CASSVGRGKGYTF
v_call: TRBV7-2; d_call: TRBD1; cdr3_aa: CASSPGGGGGGYTF
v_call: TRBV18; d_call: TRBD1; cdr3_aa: CASSPDRAGGYTF
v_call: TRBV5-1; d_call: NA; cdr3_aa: CASSFQGFEAFF
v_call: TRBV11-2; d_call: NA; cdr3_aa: CASSLGGGGDTQYF
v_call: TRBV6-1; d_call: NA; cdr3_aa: CASSDRYYTF
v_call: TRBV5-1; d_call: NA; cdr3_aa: CASSTTRTQYF
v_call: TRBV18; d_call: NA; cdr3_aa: CASSPAQETQYF
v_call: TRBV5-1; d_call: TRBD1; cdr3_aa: CASSPGDRGGTEAFF
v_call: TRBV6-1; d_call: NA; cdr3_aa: CASSQGTLNYGYTF
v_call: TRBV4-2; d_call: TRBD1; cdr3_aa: CASSHGQGDKGYTF
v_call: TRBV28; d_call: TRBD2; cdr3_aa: CASSSGLAGANEQFF
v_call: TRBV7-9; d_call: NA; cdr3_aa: CASSLKTENEKLFF
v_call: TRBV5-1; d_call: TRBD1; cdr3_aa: CASSNDRDGTYEQYF
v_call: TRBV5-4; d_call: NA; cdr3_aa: CASSQERVSYNEQFF
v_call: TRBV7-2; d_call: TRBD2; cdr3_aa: CASRGLAGVSYNEQFF
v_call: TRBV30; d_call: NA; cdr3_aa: CAWSRAIRTDTQYF
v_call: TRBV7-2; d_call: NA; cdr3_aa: CASSLNSMGRWGDTQYF
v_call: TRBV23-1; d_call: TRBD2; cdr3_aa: CASSLTSGRGADTQYF
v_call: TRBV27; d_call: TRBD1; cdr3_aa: CASSYRDRGWYEQYF
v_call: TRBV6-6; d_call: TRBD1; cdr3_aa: CASSPGGSGRGYTF